This TCR beta chain appears in the sequencing data of a study of shared clonotypes between healthy human individuals. This clone was recorded a few times. Only in-frame clones appear in the TCRdb table, and some are missing; sequencing was by immunoSEQ multiplex PCR. The table includes about 980,000 clones, 60% to 85% detected once. The CDR3 loop spans 13 amino acids. Germline assignment: CDR1 SGHTA and CDR2 FQGNSA. The ends were cut back, 5 bases at V and 4 bases at J, with 11 bases in the middle. The chain couples TRBV7-2 to TRBJ1-2; a weak D match, TRBD1 (6 bases). The sequence was obtained from a man between 18 and 29 years old in good health. Sequenced: memory CD4+ T cells sorted from blood. Subset reported: CD45RA-negative fraction. CDR3 DNA: TGTGCCAGCAGCCGGGGGGGCCTCTATGGCTACACCTTC. Its translation: CASSRGGLYGYTF.